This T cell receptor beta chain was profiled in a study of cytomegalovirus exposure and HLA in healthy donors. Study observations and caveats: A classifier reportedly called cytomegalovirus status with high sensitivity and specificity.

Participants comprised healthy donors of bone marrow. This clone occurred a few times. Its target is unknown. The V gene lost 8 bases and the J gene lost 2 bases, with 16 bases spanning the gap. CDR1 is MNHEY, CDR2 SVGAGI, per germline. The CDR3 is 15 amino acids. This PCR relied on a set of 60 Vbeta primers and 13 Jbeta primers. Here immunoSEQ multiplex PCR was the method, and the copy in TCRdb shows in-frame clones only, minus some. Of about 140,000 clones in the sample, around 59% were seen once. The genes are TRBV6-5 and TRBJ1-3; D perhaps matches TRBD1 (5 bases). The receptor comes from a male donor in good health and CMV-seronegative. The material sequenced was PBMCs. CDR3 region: CASGPRGFTGNTIYF. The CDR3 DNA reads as TGTGCCAGCGGGCCCCGGGGGTTTACTGGAAACACCATATATTTT.